These 15 T cell receptor beta chains were sequenced from one sample in a study of T cells in localized non-small cell lung cancer. Libraries were prepared by immunoSEQ multiplex PCR; TCRdb keeps only in-frame clonotypes and omits some of them. The table lists fewer than 3,000 clones, about 25% of them singletons. Here the sequenced sample was lung tumor tissue, taken before any cancer treatment. The receptor set was obtained from a male donor at least 60 years old with stage II squamous cell lung carcinoma.

This chain connects TRBV28 to TRBJ1-1; 7 bases match TRBD1. The V gene's germline CDR1 is MDHEN and CDR2 SYDVKM. The V and J ends lost 11 bases and 1 base, in that order; junction bases with no gene match: 7. CDR3 length: 13 amino acids. The DNA of the CDR3 is TGTGCCGCCCGACAGGGTTGGAACACTGAAGCTTTCTTT. Protein sequence: CAARQGWNTEAFF.

This clone was recorded a few times. The V and J genes are TRBV11-3 and TRBJ1-2, with no clear D. Per the germline V gene, CDR1 is SGHNT and CDR2 is YENEEA. V was clipped by 3 bases and J by 4 bases, with 21 bases between them. The CDR3 has 17 amino acids. CDR3 coding DNA: TGTGCCAGCAGCTTGGAGCGGACGGTGTTAGAAGGCTATGGCTACACCTTC. As protein: CASSLERTVLEGYGYTF. Combining the CDR3 with reference TRBV11-3 and TRBJ1-2 gives the whole variable domain EAGVVQSPRYKIIEKKQPVAFWCNPISGHNTLYWYLQNLGQGPELLIRYENEEAVDDSQLPKDRFSAERLKGVDSTLKIQPAELGDSAVYLCASSLERTVLEGYGYTFGSGTRLTVV.

Here the CDR3 DNA reads TGTGCCAGTGAAGGACAATCGTTGGAGCAGTTCTTC. This sequence encodes CASEGQSLEQFF. The rearrangement uses TRBV19 and TRBJ2-1; tentative D call: TRBD1 (5 bases). CDR1 is LNHDA, CDR2 SQIVND, per germline (reference sequence). V was shortened by 8 bases and J by 10 bases, with 15 bases between the two germline ends. The CDR3 has 12 amino acids. Together with reference TRBV19 and TRBJ2-1, the CDR3 gives the full variable domain: DGGITQSPKYLFRKEGQNVTLSCEQNLNHDAMYWYRQDPGQGLRLIYYSQIVNDFQKGDIAEGYSVSREKKESFPLTVTSAQKNPTAFYLCASEGQSLEQFFGPGTRLTVL.

The rearrangement uses TRBV9 and TRBJ2-3, with no clear D. Trimming stripped 4 bases from V and 9 bases from J, with 12 bases between. The CDR3 extends over 12 amino acids. CDR1 and CDR2 (germline): SGDLS, YYNGEE. Written as DNA, the CDR3 is TGTGCCAGCAGCCTGTCTGCCCAGACGCAGTATTTT. This sequence encodes CASSLSAQTQYF.

This clone was seen more than once but under ten times. The rearrangement uses TRBV6-8 and TRBJ1-1; no clear D. V was clipped by 4 bases and J by 5 bases, with 11 bases between them. The CDR3 loop spans 13 amino acids. From germline, CDR1 is MNHGY and CDR2 SAAAGT. The CDR3, as DNA: TGTGCCAGCAGTTCCCTGATGGGGACTGAAGCTTTCTTT. Protein product: CASSSLMGTEAFF.

V gene TRBV29-1 combines with J gene TRBJ2-1; a possible D gene is TRBD1 (6 bases). The CDR3 is made up of 15 amino acids. V shed 2 bases and J shed 9 bases, with 20 bases lying between them. The germline V gene has CDR1 SQVTM and CDR2 ANQGSEA. CDR3 sequence: CSVEIGIPQGPEQFF. The DNA for the CDR3 is TGCAGCGTTGAAATAGGGATACCACAGGGCCCTGAGCAGTTCTTC.

This chain links TRBV5-1 with TRBJ1-1; D may be TRBD1 (6 bases). Trimming pared 0 bases from V and 4 bases from J, leaving 10 bases between. Germline CDR1 reads SGHRS; CDR2 reads YFSETQ. This CDR3 is built from 14 residues. This chain's CDR3 is CASSLVAGATEAFF. In DNA form, the CDR3 reads TGCGCCAGCAGCTTGGTTGCAGGGGCCACTGAAGCTTTCTTT.

V and J are TRBV2 and TRBJ2-5; perhaps TRBD2 as D (6 bases). The CDR3 covers 13 residues. The V gene's germline CDR1 is SNHLY and CDR2 FYNNEI. Trimming cost V 4 bases and J 5 bases, with 11 bases left between them. For the CDR3, the DNA is TGTGCCAGCAGTGCCAGCGGGCGCGAGACCCAGTACTTC. Translated, it gives CASSASGRETQYF.

This clone is large by share. V usage is TRBV6-8 and J usage is TRBJ2-7; no firm D call. The CDR3 loop spans 14 amino acids. Germline V gene data show CDR1 as MNHGY and CDR2 as SAAAGT. The V gene lost 2 bases and the J gene lost 4 bases, with 12 bases spanning the gap. CDR3 sequence: CASSYKGGQYEQYF. CDR3 nucleotide sequence: TGTGCCAGCAGTTACAAGGGCGGCCAGTACGAGCAGTACTTC.

This clone is classed as medium-sized (0.01 to 0.1%). The chain joins TRBV2 to TRBJ1-5, with 7 bases that match TRBD1. Germline CDR1 is SNHLY and CDR2 is FYNNEI. This CDR3 is 14 amino acids long. The V and J ends lost 2 bases and 4 bases, in that order; junction bases with no gene match: 2. The CDR3 sequence: CASSEMGQNQPQHF. Written as DNA, the CDR3 is TGTGCCAGCAGTGAAATGGGACAGAATCAGCCCCAGCATTTT.

The chain has TRBV9 and TRBJ2-3; weak D call: TRBD1 (6 bases). Germline V CDR1 and CDR2: SGDLS, YYNGEE. Trimming removed 5 bases at V and 6 bases at J, with 19 bases between. The CDR3 has 15 amino acids. Here the CDR3 DNA reads TGTGCCAGCAGTAGAGGACGAGGGGGTAGCGATACGCAGTATTTT. Encoded protein: CASSRGRGGSDTQYF.

This clone is deemed large. The chain joins TRBV11-3 to TRBJ1-3, with a possible D match to TRBD1 (6 bases). Per the germline V gene, CDR1 is SGHNT and CDR2 is YENEEA. The CDR3 has 17 residues. Trimming shortened V by 2 bases and J by 4 bases, and 18 bases separated the two germline ends. CDR3 bases: TGTGCCAGCAGCTTAATAGGCCTTGAAACAGGGGGAAACACCATATATTTT. The encoded protein is CASSLIGLETGGNTIYF.

This clone was found a few times. J is TRBJ1-3 and V is TRBV6-8, with a weak D call TRBD1 (5 bases). There are 15 residues in the CDR3. V was trimmed by 6 bases and J by 3 bases, leaving 15 bases between them. CDR1 and CDR2 from the germline V gene are MNHGY and SAAAGT. CDR3 sequence: CASRRTGAGGNTIYF. CDR3 coding DNA: TGTGCCAGCAGAAGAACAGGCGCAGGTGGAAACACCATATATTTT.

The V and J genes are TRBV5-1 and TRBJ2-2, with D maybe TRBD1 (6 bases). V lost 7 bases, J lost 2 bases, and 12 bases lay in between. The CDR3 loop spans 14 amino acids. The V gene's germline CDR1 is SGHRS and CDR2 YFSETQ. The CDR3 nucleotides read TGCGCCAGCCGGGACATCGGCAACACCGGGGAGCTGTTTTTT. This translates into CASRDIGNTGELFF.

Relative to its sample, this clone is medium-sized (0.01 to 0.1%). The chain combines TRBV6-8 with TRBJ2-6; perhaps TRBD1 as D (6 bases). Trimming pared 10 bases from V and 0 bases from J, leaving 10 bases between. CDR3 size: 14 residues. Looked up from germline, CDR1 is MNHGY and CDR2 is SAAAGT. In DNA, the CDR3 is TGTGCCACCTGGGACATCTCTGGGGCCAACGTCCTGACTTTC. Protein product: CATWDISGANVLTF.